The 3 T cell receptor beta chains in this list originate from one sample, sequenced in a study of tumor-infiltrating lymphocytes in localized non-small cell lung cancer. TCRdb's copy holds only in-frame clones and misses some; the assay was immunoSEQ multiplex PCR. The data hold about 15,000 clones, with around 74% observed a single time. The sample comprised lung tumor tissue. All receptors derive from a human donor with non-small cell lung cancer.

The genes are TRBV20-1 and TRBJ2-1; the D gene could be TRBD1 or TRBD2 (5 bases each). Per germline, CDR1 DFQATT and CDR2 SNEGSKA (reference sequence). Between the trimmed V and J ends, which lost 1 base and 9 bases, there was a span of 7 bases. The CDR3 totals 11 residues. In nucleotides, the CDR3 is TGCAGTGCTAGAGTGGGGGTTGAGCAGTTCTTC. Translating gives CSARVGVEQFF.

This chain connects TRBV5-1 to TRBJ2-1; TRBD2 aligns across 8 bases. The V gene end was trimmed by 4 bases and the J gene end by 1 base; junction bases not matched to a gene: 4. CDR1 and CDR2 from the germline V gene are SGHRS and YFSETQ. The CDR3 has 15 residues. For the CDR3, the DNA is TGCGCCAGCAGCCAGGGCGGGGGGTCCTACAATGAGCAGTTCTTC. Amino acid sequence: CASSQGGGSYNEQFF. Drawing the rest from reference TRBV5-1 and TRBJ2-1, the complete variable domain is KAGVTQTPRYLIKTRGQQVTLSCSPISGHRSVSWYQQTPGQGLQFLFEYFSETQRNKGNFPGRFSGRQFSNSRSEMNVSTLELGDSALYLCASSQGGGSYNEQFFGPGTRLTVL.

This clone was counted between two and nine times. This chain uses TRBV19 with TRBJ2-3; no clear D gene. The CDR3 runs 14 residues. Trimming removed 5 bases at V and 0 bases at J, with 9 bases between. Germline V gene data show CDR1 as LNHDA and CDR2 as SQIVND (reference sequence). The DNA for the CDR3 is TGTGCCAGTAGTTACTACCCTAGCACAGATACGCAGTATTTT. As protein: CASSYYPSTDTQYF.